This T cell receptor beta chain was sequenced for a study of cytomegalovirus exposure and HLA in healthy donors. Points on this clone: Its antigen is currently unknown.

The PCR made use of 60 Vbeta and 13 Jbeta primers. Method: immunoSEQ multiplex PCR; TCRdb's copy keeps in-frame clones and lacks some. The data contain 200,000 to 300,000 clones, approximately 84% of them singletons. Germline loops: CDR1 SGHDT, CDR2 YYEEEE. The junction had 18 bases not matched to a gene; V was cut back by 4 bases and J by 4 bases. The CDR3 length is 18 residues. Findings and caveats of the study: In a later analysis, productive TCRs from donors in an Asian-associated ancestry cluster reportedly carried fewer N-insertions than the cohort mean.

The clonotype comes from a woman between 40 and 55 years old in good health and CMV-seropositive. The specimen sequenced was PBMCs. The gene calls are TRBV5-6 and TRBJ1-2; 8 bases map to TRBD1. The CDR3 loop reads CASSRRQGRPSFIYGYTF. DNA for the CDR3: TGTGCCAGCAGCAGAAGACAGGGGAGGCCCTCCTTTATCTATGGCTACACCTTC. The full variable domain, with the rest looked up from reference TRBV5-6 and TRBJ1-2, is DAGVTQSPTHLIKTRGQQVTLRCSPKSGHDTVSWYQQALGQGPQFIFQYYEEEERQRGNFPDRFSGHQFPNYSSELNVNALLLGDSALYLCASSRRQGRPSFIYGYTFGSGTRLTVV.